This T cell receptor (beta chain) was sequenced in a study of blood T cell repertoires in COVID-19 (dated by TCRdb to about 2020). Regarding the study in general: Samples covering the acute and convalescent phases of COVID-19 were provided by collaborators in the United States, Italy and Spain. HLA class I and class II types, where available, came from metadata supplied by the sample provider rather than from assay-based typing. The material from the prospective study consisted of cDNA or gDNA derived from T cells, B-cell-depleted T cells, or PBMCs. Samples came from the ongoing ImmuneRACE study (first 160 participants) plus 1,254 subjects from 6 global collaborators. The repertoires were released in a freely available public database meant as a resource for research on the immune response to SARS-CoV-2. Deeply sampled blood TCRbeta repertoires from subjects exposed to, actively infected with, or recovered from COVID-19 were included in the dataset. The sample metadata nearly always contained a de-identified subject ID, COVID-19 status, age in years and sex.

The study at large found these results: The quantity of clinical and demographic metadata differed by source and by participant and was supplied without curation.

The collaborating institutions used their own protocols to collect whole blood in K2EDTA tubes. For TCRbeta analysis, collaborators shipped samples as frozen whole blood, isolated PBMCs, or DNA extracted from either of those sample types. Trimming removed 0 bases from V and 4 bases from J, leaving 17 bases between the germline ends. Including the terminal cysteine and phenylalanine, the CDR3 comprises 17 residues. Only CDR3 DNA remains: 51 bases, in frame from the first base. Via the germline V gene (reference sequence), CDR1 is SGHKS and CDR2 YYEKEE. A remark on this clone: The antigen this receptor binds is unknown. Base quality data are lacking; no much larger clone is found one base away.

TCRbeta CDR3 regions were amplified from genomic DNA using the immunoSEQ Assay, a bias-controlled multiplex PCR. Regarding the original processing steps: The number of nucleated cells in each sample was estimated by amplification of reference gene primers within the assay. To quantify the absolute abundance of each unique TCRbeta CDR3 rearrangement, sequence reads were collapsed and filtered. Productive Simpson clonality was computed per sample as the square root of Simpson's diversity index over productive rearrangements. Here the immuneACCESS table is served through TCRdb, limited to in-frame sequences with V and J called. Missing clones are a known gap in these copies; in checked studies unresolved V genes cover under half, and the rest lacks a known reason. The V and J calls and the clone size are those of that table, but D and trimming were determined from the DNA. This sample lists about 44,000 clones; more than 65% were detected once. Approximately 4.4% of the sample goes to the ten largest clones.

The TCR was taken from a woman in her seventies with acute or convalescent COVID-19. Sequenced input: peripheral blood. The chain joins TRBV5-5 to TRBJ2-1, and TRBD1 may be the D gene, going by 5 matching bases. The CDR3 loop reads CASSLGVKDKIYNEQFF. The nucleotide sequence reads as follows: TGTGCCAGCAGCTTGGGTGTAAAGGACAAGATATACAATGAGCAGTTCTTC. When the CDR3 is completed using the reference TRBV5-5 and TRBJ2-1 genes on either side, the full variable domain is DAGVTQSPTHLIKTRGQQVTLRCSPISGHKSVSWYQQVLGQGPQFIFQYYEKEERGRGNFPDRFSARQFPNYSSELNVNALLLGDSALYLCASSLGVKDKIYNEQFFGPGTRLTVL.